The 31 T cell receptor beta chains in this list originate from one sample, sequenced in a study of T cell repertoires in cytomegalovirus infection. TCRdb re-derived calls from the reads in MiXCR, one entry per CDR3 protein. The top ten clones hold approximately 8.2% of a sample with approximately 630,000 distinct CDR3 sequences, roughly 26% of them seen once. Sequenced input: CD8+ T cells from PBMCs. Receptors were obtained from a human donor in good health (CMV status not recorded). Some clones in this sample may be carry-over from other donors' samples.

This clonotype has at least ten counts. CDR3 residues: CASSSHHGLIQGLGYGYTF. Here the CDR3 DNA reads TGTGCCAGCAGCTCCCACCACGGGCTTATCCAGGGGCTGGGCTATGGCTACACCTTC. The J gene is TRBJ1-2, the V gene TRBV7-6, with D possibly TRBD1 on 6 matching bases. Germline V gives CDR1 SGHVS, CDR2 FNYEAQ. This CDR3 is built from 19 residues. V lost 4 bases and J 4 bases, leaving 28 bases between the germline ends.

On this clonotype itself: A much larger clone differs by one base, so this may be a read error. The V and J genes are TRBV6-6 and TRBJ2-5, with 7 nucleotides matching TRBD2. CDR1 and CDR2 (germline): MNHNY, SVGAGI (reference sequence). This CDR3 has 16 residues. After removal of 4 bases from V and 0 bases from J, the junction contained 8 bases not matched to a gene. The CDR3 loop is CASSLGWLADQETQYF. CDR3 DNA: TGTGCCAGCAGTTTGGGTTGGCTAGCGGACCAAGAGACCCAGTACTTC.

This clonotype was seen a few times. The V and J genes are TRBV5-5 and TRBJ2-3; D remains unclear. The V end was cut by 0 bases, the J end by 0 bases, with 8 bases between. The CDR3 consists of 15 residues. CDR1 is SGHKS and CDR2 is YYEKEE in the germline V gene (reference sequence). The chain's CDR3 is CASSLVRPSTDTQYF. Here the CDR3 DNA reads TGTGCCAGCAGCTTGGTGCGGCCAAGCACAGATACGCAGTATTTT. Looking up the rest from reference TRBV5-5 and TRBJ2-3 gives the full variable domain: DAGVTQSPTHLIKTRGQQVTLRCSPISGHKSVSWYQQVLGQGPQFIFQYYEKEERGRGNFPDRFSARQFPNYSSELNVNALLLGDSALYLCASSLVRPSTDTQYFGPGTRLTVL.

This clonotype was counted a few times. This chain joins TRBV12-3 or TRBV12-4 and TRBJ1-2; TRBD1 matches at 7 bases. After removal of 3 bases from V and 8 bases from J, the junction contained 12 bases not matched to a gene. The CDR3 extends over 15 amino acids. The CDR3 nucleotides read TGTGCCAGCAGTTTGCTGTTCGAGACAGGGAGCGGCTACACCTTC. Its protein product is CASSLLFETGSGYTF.

This clonotype showed up many times. This CDR3 is CASSWKEDRYNEQFF. DNA of the CDR3: TGCGCCAGCAGCTGGAAGGAGGACCGCTACAATGAGCAGTTCTTC. The V and J genes are TRBV4-1 and TRBJ2-1; D is possibly TRBD2 (5 bases). Germline CDR1 and CDR2: MGHRA and YSYEKL. The CDR3 consists of 15 residues. V lost 5 bases and J 3 bases, leaving 14 bases between the germline ends.

The chain combines TRBV13 with TRBJ2-2; 7 bases match TRBD2. CDR1 is PRHDT, CDR2 FYEKMQ, per germline (reference sequence). V shed 4 bases and J 6 bases; nucleotides not matched to a gene: 11. This CDR3 contains 16 residues. The CDR3 DNA reads as TGTGCCAGCAGCTCCAACGGCGTCACTAGCGCCGGGGAGCTGTTTTTT. Protein product: CASSSNGVTSAGELFF.

The chain links TRBV20-1 to TRBJ1-5; D uncertain. V lost 5 bases to trimming and J lost 0 bases, with 17 bases between them. The CDR3 length is 16 residues. Germline V gene sequence: CDR1 DFQATT, CDR2 SNEGSKA (reference sequence). CDR3 protein: CSAPVMGENSNQPQHF. The CDR3 bases are TGCAGTGCTCCCGTTATGGGAGAAAATAGCAATCAGCCCCAGCATTTT.

This clonotype was picked up one time. J is TRBJ2-5 and V is TRBV5-1, with 10 nucleotides matching TRBD1. J gave up 0 bases and V 0 bases, and 2 bases lay outside the gene matches. Germline lookup yields CDR1 SGHRS and CDR2 YFSETQ. This CDR3 spans 16 amino acids. The CDR3 coding sequence is TGCGCCAGCAGCTTGGCGGGGACAGGGGACCAAGAGACCCAGTACTTC. Translating it yields CASSLAGTGDQETQYF.

The J gene is TRBJ2-5, the V gene TRBV4-1; TRBD2 aligns across 8 bases. After removal of 1 base from V and 3 bases from J, the junction contained 4 bases not matched to a gene. This CDR3 spans 15 amino acids. Germline V CDR1 and CDR2: MGHRA, YSYEKL. CDR3 nucleotide sequence: TGCGCCAGCAGCCAAGGCCGAGCGGGGGAAGAGACCCAGTACTTC. It encodes CASSQGRAGEETQYF.

This clonotype was observed many times. The chain uses TRBV7-9 and TRBJ1-2, with a tentative D call TRBD1 (5 bases). Per the germline V gene, CDR1 is SEHNR and CDR2 is FQNEAQ (reference sequence). The length of the CDR3 is 17 residues. V gave up 2 bases and J gave up 2 bases, with 18 bases separating them. The CDR3 nucleotides are TGTGCCAGCAGCTTAACTGGCAGGGTTGGAGTCAACTATGGCTACACCTTC. Translating it yields CASSLTGRVGVNYGYTF.

As to this clonotype: The CDR3 does not end in the conserved phenylalanine or tryptophan, so this is likely a read error. The chain carries TRBV12-3 or TRBV12-4 and TRBJ2-3; TRBD2 matches at 9 bases. This CDR3 is built from 15 residues. With 5 bases clipped from V and 2 bases from J, the junction kept 5 bases outside the gene matches. The CDR3 DNA is TGTGCCAGCAGTCCGCTAGCGGGGCACACAGATACGCAGTATTCT. It yields the protein CASSPLAGHTDTQYS.

The J gene is TRBJ2-3, the V gene TRBV12-3 or TRBV12-4; 16 bases are a match to TRBD2. This CDR3 has 19 residues. The junction had 9 bases not matched to a gene; V was cut back by 4 bases and J by 2 bases. The CDR3 loop reads CASSWGGTSGGVYTDTQYF. CDR3 sequence (DNA): TGTGCCAGCAGTTGGGGGGGGACTAGCGGGGGGGTATACACAGATACGCAGTATTTT.

This clonotype was observed at least ten times. The chain combines TRBV28 with TRBJ1-3; D is ambiguous. The length of the CDR3 is 16 residues. CDR1 and CDR2 from the germline V gene are MDHEN and SYDVKM. V was pared by 5 bases and J by 0 bases, with 14 bases between. CDR3 DNA sequence: TGTGCCAGCAGTGCTCTGATGGGAGGCTCTGGAAACACCATATATTTT. It codes for CASSALMGGSGNTIYF.

There are a few counts of this clonotype. The chain links TRBV27 to TRBJ1-6, with D unclear. Trimming took 7 bases from V and 7 from J, leaving 11 bases between them. Per the germline V gene, CDR1 is MNHEY and CDR2 is SMNVEV (reference sequence). The CDR3 runs 13 residues. The CDR3 loop reads CASTGWENSPLHF. The CDR3 region has the DNA TGTGCCAGCACGGGGTGGGAGAATTCACCCCTCCACTTT.

The chain uses TRBV7-9 and TRBJ2-1, with 8 bases that match TRBD2. V dropped 3 bases and J dropped 3; count of bases not matched to a gene: 10. The CDR3 contains 17 residues. Germline V CDR1 and CDR2: SEHNR, FQNEAQ (reference sequence). The CDR3 loop is CASSFPSAGVSYNEQFF. CDR3 DNA: TGTGCCAGCAGCTTTCCGTCAGCGGGGGTCAGCTACAATGAGCAGTTCTTC.

This chain links TRBV10-3 with TRBJ2-1; D may correspond to TRBD1 or TRBD2 (5 bases each). This CDR3 comprises 15 residues. The germline V gene encodes CDR1 ENHRY and CDR2 SYGVKD. Trimming shortened V by 6 bases and J by 0 bases, and 12 bases separated the two germline ends. CDR3 in DNA: TGTGCCATCAGGGCAGGGACGGTCTCCTACAATGAGCAGTTCTTC. As protein: CAIRAGTVSYNEQFF.

This clonotype showed up just a few times. Here the CDR3 DNA reads TGTGCCAGCAGCTTTACTTCAAATCGAGGCTACACCTTC. This codes for CASSFTSNRGYTF. The rearrangement joins TRBV7-9 to TRBJ1-2; D is uncertain. CDR1 is SEHNR, CDR2 FQNEAQ, per germline (reference sequence). The ends were cut back, 3 bases at V and 8 bases at J, with 13 bases in the middle. The CDR3 totals 13 residues.

The DNA of the CDR3 is TGCGCCAGCAGCTTTAAGGGACTCTCCTACGAGCAGTACTTC. It codes for CASSFKGLSYEQYF. V is TRBV5-1 and J is TRBJ2-7, with a tentative D call TRBD2 (6 bases). The length of the CDR3 is 14 residues. The germline CDR1 and CDR2 sequences are SGHRS and YFSETQ. Trimming stripped 2 bases from V and 0 bases from J, with 9 bases between. The whole variable domain, filled in from reference TRBV5-1 and TRBJ2-7, reads KAGVTQTPRYLIKTRGQQVTLSCSPISGHRSVSWYQQTPGQGLQFLFEYFSETQRNKGNFPGRFSGRQFSNSRSEMNVSTLELGDSALYLCASSFKGLSYEQYFGPGTRLTVT.

V usage is TRBV19 and J usage is TRBJ2-2; D uncertain. Per the germline V gene, CDR1 is LNHDA and CDR2 is SQIVND (reference sequence). V lost 6 bases and J 0 bases, leaving 20 bases between the germline ends. The length of the CDR3 is 18 residues. The CDR3 bases are TGTGCCAGTAGCCCTCTGCTGACGGACGACCCGAACACCGGGGAGCTGTTTTTT. It specifies CASSPLLTDDPNTGELFF.

The chain couples TRBV27 to TRBJ2-5; D may be TRBD1 (6 bases). Trimming removed 5 bases from V and 5 bases from J, with 15 bases in between. The CDR3 runs 14 residues. The germline V gene has CDR1 MNHEY and CDR2 SMNVEV (reference sequence). This CDR3 reads CASSQMRTAETQYF. In nucleotides, the CDR3 is TGTGCCAGCAGTCAAATGAGGACAGCGGAGACCCAGTACTTC.

This clonotype was recorded only once. V gene TRBV7-6 combines with J gene TRBJ2-2; D unclear. Trimming removed 5 bases from V and 6 bases from J, with 19 bases in between. The V gene's germline CDR1 is SGHVS and CDR2 FNYEAQ. The CDR3 consists of 16 residues. CDR3 sequence reads: CASSPPGGMVAGELFF. CDR3 coding DNA: TGTGCCAGCAGCCCTCCTGGTGGGATGGTAGCCGGGGAGCTGTTTTTT. Using reference TRBV7-6 and TRBJ2-2 for the parts outside the CDR3, the full variable domain is GAGVSQSPRYKVTKRGQDVALRCDPISGHVSLYWYRQALGQGPEFLTYFNYEAQQDKSGLPNDRFSAERPEGSISTLTIQRTEQRDSAMYRCASSPPGGMVAGELFFGEGSRLTVL.

A note on this clonotype: Germline is not matched at one junction end, which may reflect a read error. The J gene is TRBJ1-2, the V gene TRBV13, with a tentative D call TRBD1 (6 bases). CDR1 and CDR2 from the germline V gene are PRHDT and FYEKMQ (reference sequence). This CDR3 comprises 15 residues. As DNA, the CDR3 is TGTGCCAGCAGCCTAGGGGGGTCCCAGAACTATGGCTACACCTTC. It encodes CASSLGGSQNYGYTF. The full variable domain, completed using reference TRBV13 and TRBJ1-2, is AAGVIQSPRHLIKEKRETATLKCYPIPRHDTVYWYQQGPGQDPQFLISFYEKMQSDKGSIPDRFSAQQFSDYHSELNMSSLELGDSALYFCASSLGGSQNYGYTFGSGTRLTVV.

This clonotype appeared a few times. The chain employs TRBV12-3 or TRBV12-4 and TRBJ1-2; 7 nucleotides agree with TRBD1. The CDR3 length is 13 residues. V lost 5 bases, J lost 2 bases, and 2 bases stayed unmatched. The CDR3 nucleotides read TGTGCCAGCAGTGGGGGACAGAACTATGGCTACACCTTC. This sequence encodes CASSGGQNYGYTF.

The V gene is TRBV20-1, the J gene TRBJ1-1; 8 bases agree with TRBD1. The ends lost 6 bases at V and 0 bases at J; junction bases unmatched: 6. There are 14 residues in the CDR3. Germline CDR1 reads DFQATT; CDR2 reads SNEGSKA (reference sequence). The DNA for the CDR3 is TGCAGTGCGTCCCGGGACAGGCTGAACACTGAAGCTTTCTTT. This sequence encodes CSASRDRLNTEAFF.

This clonotype came up a few times. V and J are TRBV5-1 and TRBJ2-1; unclear D gene. The germline gives CDR1 SGHRS, CDR2 YFSETQ. This CDR3 comprises 14 residues. Trimming removed 0 bases from V and 7 bases from J, with 11 bases in between. The CDR3 here is CASSLDFFGNEQFF. CDR3 bases: TGCGCCAGCAGCTTGGACTTCTTCGGGAATGAGCAGTTCTTC.

The V and J genes are TRBV6-5 and TRBJ2-3, with 14 bases identical to TRBD2. Trimming took 2 bases from V and 1 from J; bases not matched to a gene: 2. Germline CDR1 is MNHEY and CDR2 is SVGAGI. The CDR3 covers 17 residues. The CDR3 bases are TGTGCCAGCAGTTACGGACTAGCGGGGGGTGGCACAGATACGCAGTATTTT. Protein sequence: CASSYGLAGGGTDTQYF.

This clonotype has at least ten counts. The V gene is TRBV7-8, the J gene TRBJ2-5, with D uncertain. V was trimmed by 5 bases and J by 5 bases, leaving 15 bases between them. In germline, CDR1 is SGHVS, CDR2 FQNEAQ. The CDR3 sequence is 14 residues long. The CDR3 sequence is CASSLRTPPETQYF. The CDR3 DNA is TGTGCCAGCAGCCTCCGGACGCCGCCGGAGACCCAGTACTTC.

This clonotype was counted only a few times. The chain recombines TRBV5-1 with TRBJ1-1; D uncertain. Germline lookup yields CDR1 SGHRS and CDR2 YFSETQ. V shed 5 bases and J shed 5 bases, with 10 bases lying between them. CDR3 length: 12 residues. This chain's CDR3 is CASRATTTEAFF. CDR3 in DNA: TGCGCCAGCAGGGCCACAACTACTGAAGCTTTCTTT.

This rearrangement joins TRBV20-1 to TRBJ2-6; D uncertain. With 1 base removed from V and 0 bases from J, the gap between germline ends came to 10 bases. The CDR3 is 16 residues long. CDR1 and CDR2 (germline): DFQATT, SNEGSKA (reference sequence). The CDR3 loop is CSARGAGPSGANVLTF. The CDR3, as DNA: TGCAGTGCTAGAGGGGCAGGTCCCTCTGGGGCCAACGTCCTGACTTTC.

This clonotype was recorded many times. J is TRBJ2-1 and V is TRBV7-3; 12 bases are shared with TRBD2. The germline gives CDR1 SGHTA, CDR2 FQGTGA. This CDR3 contains 15 residues. With 5 bases clipped from V and 7 bases from J, the junction kept 6 bases outside the gene matches. This CDR3 reads CASSPSGGAVNEQFF. CDR3 coding DNA: TGTGCCAGCAGCCCTAGCGGGGGGGCTGTTAATGAGCAGTTCTTC.

This clonotype was observed at least ten times. The chain joins TRBV29-1 to TRBJ1-1, with D hard to call. The CDR3 is 9 residues long. CDR1 is SQVTM, CDR2 ANQGSEA, per germline. Trimming left V 6 bases short and J 3 bases short, with 2 bases between. The chain's CDR3 is CSVDTEAFF. The CDR3 DNA sequence: TGCAGCGTCGACACTGAAGCTTTCTTT.